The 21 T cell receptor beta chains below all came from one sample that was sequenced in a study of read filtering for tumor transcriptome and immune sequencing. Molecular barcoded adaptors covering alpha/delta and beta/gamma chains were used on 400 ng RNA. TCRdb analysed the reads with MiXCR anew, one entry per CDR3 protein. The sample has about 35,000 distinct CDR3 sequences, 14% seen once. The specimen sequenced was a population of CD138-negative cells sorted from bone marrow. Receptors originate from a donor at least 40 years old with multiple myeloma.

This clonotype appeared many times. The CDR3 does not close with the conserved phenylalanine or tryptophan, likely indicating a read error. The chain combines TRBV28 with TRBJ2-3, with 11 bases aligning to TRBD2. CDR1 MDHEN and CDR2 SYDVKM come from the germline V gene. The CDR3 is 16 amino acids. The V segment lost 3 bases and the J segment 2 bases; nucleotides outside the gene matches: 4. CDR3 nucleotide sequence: TGTGCCAGCAGTTTGATTAGCGGGAGGGCCACAGATACGCAGTATTCT. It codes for CASSLISGRATDTQYS.

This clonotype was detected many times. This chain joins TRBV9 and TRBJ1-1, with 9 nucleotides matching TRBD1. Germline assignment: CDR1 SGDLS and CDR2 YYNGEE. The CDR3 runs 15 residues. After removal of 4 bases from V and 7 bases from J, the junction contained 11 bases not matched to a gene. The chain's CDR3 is CASSTRTGEGDEAFF. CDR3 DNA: TGTGCCAGCAGCACGCGGACAGGGGAAGGGGATGAAGCTTTCTTT.

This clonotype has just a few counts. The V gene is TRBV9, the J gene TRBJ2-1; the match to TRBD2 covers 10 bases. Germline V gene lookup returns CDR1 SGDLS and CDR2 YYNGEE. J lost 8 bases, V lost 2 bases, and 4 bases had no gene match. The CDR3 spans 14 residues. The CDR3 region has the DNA TGTGCCAGCAGCGTCAGCGGGAGGGCCTATGAGCAGTTCTTC. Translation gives CASSVSGRAYEQFF.

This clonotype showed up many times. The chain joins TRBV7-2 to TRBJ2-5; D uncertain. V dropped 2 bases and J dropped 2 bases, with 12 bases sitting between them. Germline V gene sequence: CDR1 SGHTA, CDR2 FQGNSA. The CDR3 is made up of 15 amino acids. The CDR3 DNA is TGTGCCAGCAGCTTAAGAGTATGGGGTCAAGAGACCCAGTACTTC. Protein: CASSLRVWGQETQYF.

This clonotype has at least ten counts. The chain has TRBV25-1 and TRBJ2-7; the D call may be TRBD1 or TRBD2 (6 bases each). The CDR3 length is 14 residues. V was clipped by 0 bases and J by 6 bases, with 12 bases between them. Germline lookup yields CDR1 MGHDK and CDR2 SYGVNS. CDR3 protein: CASSEYKQGGEQYF. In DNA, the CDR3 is TGTGCCAGCAGTGAATATAAACAGGGAGGCGAGCAGTACTTC.

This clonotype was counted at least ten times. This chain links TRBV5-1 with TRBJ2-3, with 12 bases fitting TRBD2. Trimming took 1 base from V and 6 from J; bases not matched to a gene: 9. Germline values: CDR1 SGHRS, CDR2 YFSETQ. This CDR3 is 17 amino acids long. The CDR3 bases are TGCGCCAGCAGCTTGTACCAGACTAGCGGGAGAGTGGATACGCAGTATTTT. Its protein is CASSLYQTSGRVDTQYF. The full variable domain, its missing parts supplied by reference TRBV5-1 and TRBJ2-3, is KAGVTQTPRYLIKTRGQQVTLSCSPISGHRSVSWYQQTPGQGLQFLFEYFSETQRNKGNFPGRFSGRQFSNSRSEMNVSTLELGDSALYLCASSLYQTSGRVDTQYFGPGTRLTVL.

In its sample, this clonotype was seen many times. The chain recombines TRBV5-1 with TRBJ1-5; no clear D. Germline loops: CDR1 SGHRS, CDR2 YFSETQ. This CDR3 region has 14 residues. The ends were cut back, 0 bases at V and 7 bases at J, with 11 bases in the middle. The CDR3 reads CASSLVSGNQPQHF. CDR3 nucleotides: TGCGCCAGCAGCTTGGTATCTGGGAACCAGCCCCAGCATTTT.

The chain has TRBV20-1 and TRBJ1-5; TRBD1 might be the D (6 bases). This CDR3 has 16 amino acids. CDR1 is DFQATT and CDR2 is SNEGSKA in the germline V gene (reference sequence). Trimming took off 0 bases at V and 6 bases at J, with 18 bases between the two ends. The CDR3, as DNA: TGCAGTGCTAGAGATGAACTCGGCAGGGGAGGTCAGCCCCAGCATTTT. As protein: CSARDELGRGGQPQHF.

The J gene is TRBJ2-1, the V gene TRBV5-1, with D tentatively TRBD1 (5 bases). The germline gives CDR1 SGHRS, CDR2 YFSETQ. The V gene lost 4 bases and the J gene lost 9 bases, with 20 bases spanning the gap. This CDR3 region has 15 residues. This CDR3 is CASSPRSGSSGEQFF. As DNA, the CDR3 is TGCGCCAGCAGCCCCAGATCAGGGTCCTCTGGTGAGCAGTTCTTC.

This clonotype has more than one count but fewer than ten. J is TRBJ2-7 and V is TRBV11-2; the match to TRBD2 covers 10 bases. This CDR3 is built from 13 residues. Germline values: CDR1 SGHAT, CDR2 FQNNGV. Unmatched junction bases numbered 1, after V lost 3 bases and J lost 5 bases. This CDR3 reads CASSLSGRDEQYF. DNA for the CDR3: TGTGCCAGCAGCTTGAGCGGGAGGGACGAGCAGTACTTC.

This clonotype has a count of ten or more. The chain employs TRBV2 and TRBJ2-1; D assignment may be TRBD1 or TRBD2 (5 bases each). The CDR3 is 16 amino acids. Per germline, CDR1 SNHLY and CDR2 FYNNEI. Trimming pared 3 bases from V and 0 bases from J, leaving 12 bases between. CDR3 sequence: CASSEIGTDSYNEQFF. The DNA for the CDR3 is TGTGCCAGCAGTGAGATTGGGACGGACTCCTACAATGAGCAGTTCTTC.

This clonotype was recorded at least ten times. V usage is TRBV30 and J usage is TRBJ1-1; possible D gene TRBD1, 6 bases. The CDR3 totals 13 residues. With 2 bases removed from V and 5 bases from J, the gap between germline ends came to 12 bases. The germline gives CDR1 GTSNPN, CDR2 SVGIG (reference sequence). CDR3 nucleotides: TGTGCCTGGAGTCCGGGGGCTAAGACTGAAGCTTTCTTT. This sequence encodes CAWSPGAKTEAFF.

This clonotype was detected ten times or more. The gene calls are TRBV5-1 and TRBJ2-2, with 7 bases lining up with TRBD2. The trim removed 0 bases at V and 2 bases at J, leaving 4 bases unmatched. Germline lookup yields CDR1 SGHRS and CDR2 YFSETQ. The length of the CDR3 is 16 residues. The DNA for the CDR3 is TGCGCCAGCAGCTTGGCGGGAGGAGCAAACACCGGGGAGCTGTTTTTT. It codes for CASSLAGGANTGELFF.

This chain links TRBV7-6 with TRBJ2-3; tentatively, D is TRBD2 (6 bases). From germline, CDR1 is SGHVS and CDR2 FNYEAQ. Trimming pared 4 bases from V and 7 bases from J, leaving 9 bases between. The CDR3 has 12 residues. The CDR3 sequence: CASSWGVHTQYF. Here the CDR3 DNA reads TGTGCCAGCAGCTGGGGGGTGCATACGCAGTATTTT.

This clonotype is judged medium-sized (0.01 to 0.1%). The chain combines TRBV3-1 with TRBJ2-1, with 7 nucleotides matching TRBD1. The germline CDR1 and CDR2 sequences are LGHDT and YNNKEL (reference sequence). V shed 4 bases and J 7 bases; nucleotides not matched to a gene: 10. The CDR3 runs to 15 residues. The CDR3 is CASSPRQGWGNEQFF. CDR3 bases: TGTGCCAGCAGCCCAAGACAGGGCTGGGGTAATGAGCAGTTCTTC.

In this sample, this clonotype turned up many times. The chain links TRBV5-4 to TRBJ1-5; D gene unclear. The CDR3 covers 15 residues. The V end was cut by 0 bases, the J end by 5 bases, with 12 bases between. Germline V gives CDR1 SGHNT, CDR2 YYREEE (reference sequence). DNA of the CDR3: TGTGCCAGCAGCTTGGGGGGAGCGGGTCATCAGCCCCAGCATTTT. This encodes CASSLGGAGHQPQHF.

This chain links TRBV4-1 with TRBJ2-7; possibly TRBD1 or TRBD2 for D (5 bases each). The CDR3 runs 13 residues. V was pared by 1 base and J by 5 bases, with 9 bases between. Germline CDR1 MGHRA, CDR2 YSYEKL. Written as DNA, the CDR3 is TGCGCCAGCAGCCAAGGGGGGTGGAACGAGCAGTACTTC. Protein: CASSQGGWNEQYF.

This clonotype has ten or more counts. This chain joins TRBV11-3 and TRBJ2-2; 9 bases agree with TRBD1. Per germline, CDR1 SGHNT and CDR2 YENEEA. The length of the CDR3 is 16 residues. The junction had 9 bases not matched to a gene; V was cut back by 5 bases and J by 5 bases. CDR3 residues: CASSPRTGAGTGELFF. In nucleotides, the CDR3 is TGTGCCAGCAGCCCACGGACAGGGGCGGGGACCGGGGAGCTGTTTTTT.

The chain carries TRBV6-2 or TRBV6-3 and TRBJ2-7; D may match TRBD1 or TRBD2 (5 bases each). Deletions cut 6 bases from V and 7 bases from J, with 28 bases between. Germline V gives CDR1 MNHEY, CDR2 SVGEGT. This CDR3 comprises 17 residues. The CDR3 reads CASSLPRMGRNPPEQYF. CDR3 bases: TGTGCCAGCAGCCTACCCCGTATGGGACGGAACCCACCTGAGCAGTACTTC.

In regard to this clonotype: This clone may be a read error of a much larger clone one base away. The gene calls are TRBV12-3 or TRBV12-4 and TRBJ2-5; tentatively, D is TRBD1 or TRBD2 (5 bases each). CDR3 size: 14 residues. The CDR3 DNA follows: TGTGCCAGCAGTTTAAAGGCAGGCTCGGGGACCCAGTGCTTC. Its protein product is CASSLKAGSGTQCF.

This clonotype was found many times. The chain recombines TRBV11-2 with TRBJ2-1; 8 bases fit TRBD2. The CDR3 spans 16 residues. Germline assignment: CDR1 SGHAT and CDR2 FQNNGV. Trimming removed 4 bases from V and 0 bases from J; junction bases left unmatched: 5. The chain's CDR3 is CASSSIAGSSYNEQFF. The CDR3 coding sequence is TGTGCCAGCAGCTCAATAGCGGGGAGCTCCTACAATGAGCAGTTCTTC.